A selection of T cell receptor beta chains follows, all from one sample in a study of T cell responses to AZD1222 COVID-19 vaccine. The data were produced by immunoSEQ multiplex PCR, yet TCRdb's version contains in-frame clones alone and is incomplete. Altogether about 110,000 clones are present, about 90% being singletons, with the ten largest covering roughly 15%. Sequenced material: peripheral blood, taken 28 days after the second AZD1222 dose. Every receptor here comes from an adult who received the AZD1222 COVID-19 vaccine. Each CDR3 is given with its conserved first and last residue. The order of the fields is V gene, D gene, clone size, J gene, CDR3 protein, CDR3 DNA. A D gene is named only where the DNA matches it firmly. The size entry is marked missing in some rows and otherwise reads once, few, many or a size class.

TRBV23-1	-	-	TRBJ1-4	CASSQRGSEKLFF	TGCGCCAGCAGTCAACGGGGAAGTGAAAAACTGTTTTTT
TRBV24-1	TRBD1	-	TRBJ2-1	CATSDGTGGNLEQFF	TGTGCCACCAGTGACGGGACAGGGGGCAATCTTGAGCAGTTCTTC
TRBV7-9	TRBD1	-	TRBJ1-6	CASERDSNSPLHF	TGTGCCAGCGAACGGGACAGCAATTCACCCCTCCACTTT
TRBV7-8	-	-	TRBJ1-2	CASSLGRIANYGYTF	TGTGCCAGCAGCTTAGGACGGATTGCTAACTATGGCTACACCTTC
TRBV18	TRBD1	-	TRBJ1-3	CASSNQRTGDGNTIYF	TGTGCCAGCTCCAACCAGCGGACAGGGGACGGAAACACCATATATTTT
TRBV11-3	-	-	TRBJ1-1	CASSPEWRNTEAFF	TGTGCCAGCAGCCCCGAGTGGCGGAACACTGAAGCTTTCTTT
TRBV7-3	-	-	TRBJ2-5	CASSLGGGQETQYF	TGTGCCAGCAGCTTAGGAGGGGGCCAAGAGACCCAGTACTTC
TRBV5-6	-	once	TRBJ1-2	CASSLEQPYYGYTF	TGTGCCAGCAGCTTGGAACAGCCATACTATGGCTACACCTTC
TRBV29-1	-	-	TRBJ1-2	CSVEGGQDRRYGYTF	TGCAGCGTTGAGGGGGGTCAGGACCGCCGCTATGGCTACACCTTC
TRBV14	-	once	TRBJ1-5	CASSRRVVGQPQHF	TGTGCCAGCAGCCGACGAGTGGTGGGTCAGCCCCAGCATTTT
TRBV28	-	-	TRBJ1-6	CASSPTPGQDGSPLHF	TGTGCCAGCAGTCCAACTCCTGGGCAGGACGGTTCACCCCTCCACTTT
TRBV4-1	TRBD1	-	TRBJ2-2	CASSRGQDVGELFF	TGCGCCAGCAGCCGTGGACAGGACGTTGGGGAGCTGTTTTTT
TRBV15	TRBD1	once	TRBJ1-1	CATSRGLQGREAFF	TGTGCCACCAGCAGAGGCCTACAGGGGCGTGAAGCTTTCTTT
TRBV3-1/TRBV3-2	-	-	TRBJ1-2	CASTLLGGEDGYTF	TGTGCCAGCACCCTATTGGGGGGAGAAGACGGCTACACCTTC